This T cell receptor beta chain was sequenced for a study of vaccination effects on CD4 cells after COVID-19. On this clone: The target antigen is unknown.

Antigen-specific CD4+ T cells were first expanded with viral peptide pools by the ViraFEST assay and only then sequenced. It was after around 10 days of culture that CD4+ T cells were isolated. None of these healthy vaccinees had been infected with SARS-CoV-2 before vaccination. Days 3 and 7 saw half the medium replaced with IL-2 medium. The CDR3 has 16 residues. J lost 2 bases, V lost 3 bases, and 5 bases had no gene match. Germline V lookup: CDR1 SGDLS, CDR2 YYNGEE. Clones were read by immunoSEQ multiplex PCR, and TCRdb kept only the in-frame ones, dropping some. This sample carries tens of thousands of clones, less than 80% of them seen once, and the ten largest clones take roughly 3.4%.

The sequence was obtained from a human donor who received a COVID-19 vaccine. The input for sequencing was CD4+ T cells from PBMCs cultured with SARS-CoV-2 spike peptides, taken before COVID-19 vaccination. This chain connects TRBV9 to TRBJ2-1; 10 nucleotides align to TRBD2. The chain's CDR3 is CASSEIAGGAYNEQFF. In nucleotides, the CDR3 is TGTGCCAGCAGCGAGATAGCGGGGGGTGCCTACAATGAGCAGTTCTTC.